Listed below are T cell receptor beta chains from one sample, sequenced in a study of blood T cells in healthy people across ages. TCRdb called the 5' RACE reads again in MiXCR, with one record for every CDR3 protein. The table includes about 930,000 distinct CDR3 sequences, 29% detected once. This sample also belongs to another study, concerning T cells of mothers and their children.

Sequencing was done on a sample of blood. The origin of the receptors is a middle-aged woman in good health. CDR3s include the opening cysteine and the closing phenylalanine or tryptophan. The order of the fields is V gene, clone size, D gene, CDR3 length, J gene, CDR3 protein, CDR3 DNA. The D gene is left open where the match is weak. Expanded clones get a size class; other rows say once, few or many, or leave the size out.

V gene: TRBV2
clone size: .
D gene: .
CDR3 length: 19
J gene: TRBJ2-7
CDR3 protein: CASSDPYDTMGLLTYEQYF
CDR3 DNA: TGTGCCAGCAGTGATCCCTATGACACCATGGGGCTACTGACCTACGAGCAGTACTTC

V gene: TRBV20-1
clone size: .
D gene: .
CDR3 length: 13
J gene: TRBJ2-2
CDR3 protein: CSAREGNTGELFF
CDR3 DNA: TGCAGTGCTAGAGAAGGGAACACCGGGGAGCTGTTTTTT

V gene: TRBV29-1
clone size: few
D gene: .
CDR3 length: 11
J gene: TRBJ1-1
CDR3 protein: CSVEDGPGGFF
CDR3 DNA: TGCAGCGTTGAAGATGGGCCTGGTGGTTTCTTT

V gene: TRBV7-8
clone size: .
D gene: .
CDR3 length: 17
J gene: TRBJ1-2
CDR3 protein: CASSLVGGDLPHYGYTF
CDR3 DNA: TGTGCCAGCAGCTTAGTTGGGGGGGACCTCCCCCACTATGGCTACACCTTC

V gene: TRBV30
clone size: many
D gene: TRBD2
CDR3 length: 18
J gene: TRBJ2-1
CDR3 protein: CAWTLDPFTSVSYNEQFF
CDR3 DNA: TGTGCCTGGACCCTGGACCCATTTACTAGCGTCTCCTACAATGAGCAGTTCTTC

V gene: TRBV30
clone size: few
D gene: .
CDR3 length: 12
J gene: TRBJ1-2
CDR3 protein: CAWTPTVGSYTF
CDR3 DNA: TGTGCCTGGACCCCGACAGTCGGGAGCTACACCTTC

V gene: TRBV7-3
clone size: .
D gene: .
CDR3 length: 13
J gene: TRBJ2-1
CDR3 protein: CASRSGTRNEQFF
CDR3 DNA: TGTGCCAGCAGATCCGGGACTCGCAATGAGCAGTTCTTC

V gene: TRBV5-4
clone size: .
D gene: .
CDR3 length: 16
J gene: TRBJ2-1
CDR3 protein: CASSWGGRTGPNEQFF
CDR3 DNA: TGTGCCAGCAGCTGGGGGGGCCGGACAGGACCCAATGAGCAGTTCTTC

V gene: TRBV7-8
clone size: many
D gene: .
CDR3 length: 15
J gene: TRBJ2-2
CDR3 protein: CASSPRRDYTGELFF
CDR3 DNA: TGTGCCAGCAGCCCCCGGAGGGACTACACCGGGGAGCTGTTTTTT

V gene: TRBV10-3
clone size: .
D gene: .
CDR3 length: 14
J gene: TRBJ2-7
CDR3 protein: CAIREGGRGYEQYF
CDR3 DNA: TGTGCCATCAGGGAGGGGGGGCGAGGCTACGAGCAGTACTTC

V gene: TRBV20-1
clone size: many
D gene: TRBD1
CDR3 length: 14
J gene: TRBJ1-2
CDR3 protein: CSASTGGANYGYTF
CDR3 DNA: TGCAGTGCTTCTACAGGGGGAGCTAACTATGGCTACACCTTC

V gene: TRBV12-3/TRBV12-4
clone size: many
D gene: TRBD2
CDR3 length: 16
J gene: TRBJ2-1
CDR3 protein: CASSPRSGGVGNEQFF
CDR3 DNA: TGTGCCAGCAGTCCACGATCGGGGGGAGTTGGCAATGAGCAGTTCTTC

V gene: TRBV18
clone size: many
D gene: .
CDR3 length: 12
J gene: TRBJ2-7
CDR3 protein: CASSNNLYEQYF
CDR3 DNA: TGTGCCAGCTCAAACAATCTCTACGAGCAGTACTTC

V gene: TRBV20-1
clone size: .
D gene: .
CDR3 length: 14
J gene: TRBJ1-2
CDR3 protein: CSARSLGSPNGYTF
CDR3 DNA: TGCAGTGCTAGATCGCTGGGCAGCCCCAATGGCTACACCTTC

V gene: TRBV7-8
clone size: .
D gene: .
CDR3 length: 16
J gene: TRBJ1-1
CDR3 protein: CASSGPPGPGDTEAFF
CDR3 DNA: TGTGCCAGCAGCGGGCCCCCCGGTCCTGGGGACACTGAAGCTTTCTTT

V gene: TRBV12-3/TRBV12-4
clone size: many
D gene: .
CDR3 length: 11
J gene: TRBJ2-7
CDR3 protein: CASSRHYEQYF
CDR3 DNA: TGTGCCAGCAGCCGACACTACGAGCAGTACTTC

V gene: TRBV6-5
clone size: many
D gene: TRBD1
CDR3 length: 12
J gene: TRBJ2-7
CDR3 protein: CAIGQAFYEQYF
CDR3 DNA: TGTGCCATAGGACAGGCGTTCTACGAGCAGTACTTC

V gene: TRBV7-3
clone size: .
D gene: TRBD1
CDR3 length: 14
J gene: TRBJ2-7
CDR3 protein: CASRTTGGPYEQYF
CDR3 DNA: TGTGCCAGCAGAACGACAGGGGGACCCTACGAGCAGTACTTC

V gene: TRBV20-1
clone size: .
D gene: .
CDR3 length: 15
J gene: TRBJ2-5
CDR3 protein: CSARAPGTNQETQYF
CDR3 DNA: TGCAGTGCTAGAGCCCCGGGAACGAACCAAGAGACCCAGTACTTC

V gene: TRBV29-1
clone size: few
D gene: .
CDR3 length: 12
J gene: TRBJ2-1
CDR3 protein: CSVEDIGAEQFF
CDR3 DNA: TGCAGCGTTGAGGACATAGGGGCTGAGCAGTTCTTC

V gene: TRBV4-3
clone size: .
D gene: .
CDR3 length: 15
J gene: TRBJ1-2
CDR3 protein: CASRDQDGTNYGYIF
CDR3 DNA: TGCGCCAGCAGGGATCAGGACGGTACTAACTATGGCTACATCTTC

V gene: TRBV20-1
clone size: .
D gene: TRBD2
CDR3 length: 16
J gene: TRBJ2-5
CDR3 protein: CSAGSTSGGLGETQYF
CDR3 DNA: TGCAGTGCTGGTTCGACTAGCGGGGGGCTGGGGGAGACCCAGTACTTC

V gene: TRBV5-1
clone size: many
D gene: .
CDR3 length: 14
J gene: TRBJ2-5
CDR3 protein: CASSVGTAKETQYF
CDR3 DNA: TGCGCCAGCAGCGTGGGAACAGCCAAAGAGACCCAGTACTTC

V gene: TRBV29-1
clone size: many
D gene: TRBD1
CDR3 length: 13
J gene: TRBJ2-7
CDR3 protein: CSVGGQALYEQYF
CDR3 DNA: TGCAGCGTCGGTGGACAGGCCCTCTACGAGCAGTACTTC

V gene: TRBV7-7
clone size: .
D gene: .
CDR3 length: 14
J gene: TRBJ2-4
CDR3 protein: CASSLNLRGGEQYF
CDR3 DNA: TGTGCCAGCAGCTTAAACTTAAGGGGCGGAGAGCAGTACTTC

V gene: TRBV19
clone size: .
D gene: .
CDR3 length: 14
J gene: TRBJ1-3
CDR3 protein: CASNIRGPGNTIYF
CDR3 DNA: TGTGCCAGTAATATAAGGGGCCCTGGAAACACCATATATTTT

V gene: TRBV7-2
clone size: .
D gene: .
CDR3 length: 12
J gene: TRBJ1-2
CDR3 protein: CASRTNRDGYTF
CDR3 DNA: TGTGCCAGCAGAACGAACAGGGATGGCTACACCTTC

V gene: TRBV6-6
clone size: few
D gene: TRBD2
CDR3 length: 16
J gene: TRBJ2-4
CDR3 protein: CASSYPVGLAQGEQYF
CDR3 DNA: TGTGCCAGCAGTTACCCTGTAGGACTAGCTCAGGGTGAGCAGTACTTC

V gene: TRBV29-1
clone size: few
D gene: .
CDR3 length: 14
J gene: TRBJ1-1
CDR3 protein: CSVLGATLNTEAFF
CDR3 DNA: TGCAGCGTTTTGGGGGCTACTTTGAACACTGAAGCTTTCTTT

V gene: TRBV24-1
clone size: .
D gene: .
CDR3 length: 14
J gene: TRBJ2-1
CDR3 protein: CATSDGKGSNEQFF
CDR3 DNA: TGTGCCACCAGTGATGGGAAGGGGTCCAATGAGCAGTTCTTC

V gene: TRBV12-3/TRBV12-4
clone size: few
D gene: TRBD1
CDR3 length: 17
J gene: TRBJ1-1
CDR3 protein: CASSPGNLGQGAGRAFF
CDR3 DNA: TGTGCCAGCAGTCCCGGCAACCTGGGACAGGGGGCGGGTCGAGCTTTCTTT

V gene: TRBV27
clone size: .
D gene: .
CDR3 length: 14
J gene: TRBJ1-5
CDR3 protein: CASSFTDSNQPQHF
CDR3 DNA: TGTGCCAGCAGTTTTACAGATAGCAATCAGCCCCAGCATTTT

V gene: TRBV5-8
clone size: many
D gene: .
CDR3 length: 15
J gene: TRBJ1-2
CDR3 protein: CASSLRGGLGYGYTF
CDR3 DNA: TGTGCCAGCAGCCTCCGAGGGGGGTTAGGTTATGGCTACACCTTC

V gene: TRBV14
clone size: .
D gene: TRBD2
CDR3 length: 17
J gene: TRBJ2-1
CDR3 protein: CASSQEEGLAGYNEQFF
CDR3 DNA: TGTGCCAGCAGCCAAGAAGAGGGACTAGCGGGCTACAATGAGCAGTTCTTC

V gene: TRBV30
clone size: .
D gene: .
CDR3 length: 14
J gene: TRBJ1-2
CDR3 protein: CAWRSRIRGYGYTF
CDR3 DNA: TGTGCCTGGAGATCGCGCATTCGGGGTTATGGCTACACCTTC

V gene: TRBV28
clone size: few
D gene: .
CDR3 length: 17
J gene: TRBJ1-6
CDR3 protein: CASSLARWGRDNSPLHF
CDR3 DNA: TGTGCCAGCAGTTTGGCCCGTTGGGGCAGAGATAATTCACCCCTCCACTTT

V gene: TRBV29-1
clone size: .
D gene: .
CDR3 length: 19
J gene: TRBJ2-4
CDR3 protein: CSVEGYGRTSNRAKNIQYF
CDR3 DNA: TGCAGCGTTGAGGGGTATGGACGGACTTCGAATAGAGCCAAAAACATTCAGTACTTC

V gene: TRBV11-3
clone size: .
D gene: .
CDR3 length: 15
J gene: TRBJ2-1
CDR3 protein: CASSLGRVKDNEQFF
CDR3 DNA: TGTGCCAGCAGCTTGGGCAGGGTAAAGGACAATGAGCAGTTCTTC

V gene: TRBV7-8
clone size: many
D gene: .
CDR3 length: 12
J gene: TRBJ1-5
CDR3 protein: CASSLANQPQHF
CDR3 DNA: TGTGCCAGCAGCTTAGCGAATCAGCCCCAGCATTTT

V gene: TRBV9
clone size: few
D gene: .
CDR3 length: 13
J gene: TRBJ1-1
CDR3 protein: CASSPNGGTEAFF
CDR3 DNA: TGTGCCAGCAGCCCGAACGGGGGCACTGAAGCTTTCTTT

V gene: TRBV29-1
clone size: few
D gene: TRBD1
CDR3 length: 15
J gene: TRBJ1-5
CDR3 protein: CSVETGSDSNQPQHF
CDR3 DNA: TGCAGCGTTGAGACAGGGTCCGATAGCAATCAGCCCCAGCATTTT

V gene: TRBV4-1
clone size: .
D gene: TRBD1
CDR3 length: 17
J gene: TRBJ1-1
CDR3 protein: CASSSRTGGGMNTEAFF
CDR3 DNA: TGCGCCAGCAGCTCCCGGACAGGAGGGGGTATGAACACTGAAGCTTTCTTT

V gene: TRBV12-3/TRBV12-4
clone size: .
D gene: TRBD1
CDR3 length: 15
J gene: TRBJ1-1
CDR3 protein: CASSLGQGWNTEAFF
CDR3 DNA: TGTGCCAGCAGTTTAGGACAGGGCTGGAACACTGAAGCTTTCTTT

V gene: TRBV2
clone size: .
D gene: TRBD1
CDR3 length: 14
J gene: TRBJ1-1
CDR3 protein: CASKVDRAATEAFF
CDR3 DNA: TGTGCCAGCAAGGTGGACAGGGCTGCGACTGAAGCTTTCTTT